This TCR beta chain was captured in a study of Tregs in tolerant kidney transplant recipients. Study results and limitations: Biological reproducibility was not directly addressed, but technical replication error appeared minimal.

The assay was immunoSEQ multiplex PCR, and TCRdb's table has in-frame clones only and misses some. Seen here are about 90,000 clones, 93% observed once, and the top ten hold roughly 1.7%. The nonmyeloablative bone marrow transplants came from related graft donors, with transient mixed chimerism. Details on this clone: Its antigen is currently unknown.

Germline V gene lookup returns CDR1 MNHNS and CDR2 SASEGT. This CDR3 comprises 16 residues. Between the trimmed V and J ends, which lost 3 bases and 4 bases, there was a span of 13 bases. This rearrangement joins TRBV6-1 to TRBJ1-6, with D hard to call. The specimen was CD4+ T cells from blood (PBMCs), collected 12 months after the transplant. This TCR was recovered from a human patient who received a combined kidney and bone marrow transplant. The T cells may come from the graft donor. CDR3 amino acids: CASSEPAAGYNSPLHF. DNA of the CDR3: TGTGCCAGCAGTGAGCCGGCCGCGGGTTATAATTCACCCCTCCACTTT.